What follows are 30 T cell receptor beta chains derived from one specimen sequenced in a study of cytomegalovirus exposure and HLA in healthy donors. This PCR relied on a set of 60 Vbeta primers and 13 Jbeta primers. Sequencing used immunoSEQ multiplex PCR; TCRdb keeps in-frame clones, though not all of them. The sample lists some 200,000 clones; about 80% were seen once. Input material: PBMCs. The receptors here all came from a man between 18 and 29 years old in good health and CMV-seronegative.

The J gene is TRBJ2-3, the V gene TRBV15; TRBD1 agrees at 8 bases. The germline V gene encodes CDR1 LNHNV and CDR2 YYDKDF (reference sequence). The CDR3 has 17 residues. V dropped 2 bases and J dropped 2; count of bases not matched to a gene: 9. CDR3 sequence reads: CATSRPGQGEPTDTQYF. The DNA for the CDR3 is TGTGCCACCAGCAGACCTGGACAGGGCGAACCCACAGATACGCAGTATTTT.

This rearrangement joins TRBV28 to TRBJ2-1, with TRBD1 matching over 10 bases. This CDR3 spans 17 amino acids. With 2 bases clipped from V and 10 bases from J, the junction kept 14 bases outside the gene matches. Germline V gene sequence: CDR1 MDHEN, CDR2 SYDVKM. The CDR3 spells CASSLSPGQGIPREQFF. CDR3 DNA sequence: TGTGCCAGCAGTTTAAGCCCGGGACAGGGGATCCCCCGGGAGCAGTTCTTC. Filled out from reference TRBV28 and TRBJ2-1, the complete variable domain reads DVKVTQSSRYLVKRTGEKVFLECVQDMDHENMFWYRQDPGLGLRLIYFSYDVKMKEKGDIPEGYSVSREKKERFSLILESASTNQTSMYLCASSLSPGQGIPREQFFGPGTRLTVL.

The chain links TRBV21-1 to TRBJ2-7; whether TRBD1, the table's D call, matches the DNA was not checked. TRBV21-1 represents a pseudogene. The CDR3 is 14 amino acids. CDR3: CASLTRDRDDEQYF. The CDR3, as DNA: TGTGCCAGCCTAACTAGGGACAGGGACGACGAGCAGTACTTC.

The rearrangement links TRBV7-8 to TRBJ1-4; a possible D gene is TRBD1 (6 bases). Germline CDR1 is SGHVS and CDR2 is FQNEAQ. CDR3 length: 18 residues. Trimming removed 4 bases at V and 0 bases at J, with 18 bases between. CDR3 in DNA: TGTGCCAGCAGCTCTAGGGCACAGGGAGAAGCAACTAATGAAAAACTGTTTTTT. It codes for CASSSRAQGEATNEKLFF.

V gene TRBV27 combines with J gene TRBJ2-6; 7 bases fit TRBD1. The CDR3 sequence is 16 residues long. V lost 3 bases, J lost 3 bases, and 5 bases stayed unmatched. CDR1 is MNHEY, CDR2 SMNVEV, per germline (reference sequence). CDR3 in amino acids: CASSFLQGLGANVLTF. The CDR3 DNA is TGTGCCAGCAGTTTTTTACAGGGGCTTGGGGCCAACGTCCTGACTTTC.

The V call is TRBV9, the J call TRBJ2-7; the D gene is possibly TRBD2 (5 bases). Germline CDR1 and CDR2: SGDLS and YYNGEE. Trimming shortened V by 5 bases and J by 2 bases, and 14 bases separated the two germline ends. CDR3 length: 14 amino acids. CDR3: CASSPASTTYEQYF. Here the CDR3 DNA reads TGTGCCAGCAGTCCAGCGTCGACTACCTACGAGCAGTACTTC.

The V gene is TRBV9, the J gene TRBJ2-3; D uncertain. Germline-derived CDR1 and CDR2 are SGDLS and YYNGEE. This CDR3 is built from 15 residues. The V end was cut by 0 bases, the J end by 2 bases, with 10 bases between. The CDR3 region is CASSVDTDLTDTQYF. The CDR3 DNA is TGTGCCAGCAGCGTAGACACAGATCTCACAGATACGCAGTATTTT.

The chain joins TRBV27 to TRBJ1-2; 7 bases line up with TRBD1. Germline V CDR1 and CDR2: MNHEY, SMNVEV (reference sequence). V was pared by 1 base and J by 4 bases, with 6 bases of the junction left unmatched. The CDR3 has 15 residues. CDR3 nucleotide sequence: TGTGCCAGCAGTTTATATCTGGGACAGATCTATGGCTACACCTTC. Translated: CASSLYLGQIYGYTF.

The chain links TRBV29-1 to TRBJ2-1; 7 bases are a match to TRBD1. From germline, CDR1 is SQVTM and CDR2 ANQGSEA. CDR3 length: 11 amino acids. The J segment lost 7 bases and the V segment lost 7 bases, leaving 4 bases of the junction unmatched. CDR3 amino acids: CSGQTGNEQFF. Written as DNA, the CDR3 is TGCAGCGGTCAGACAGGGAATGAGCAGTTCTTC.

J is TRBJ2-5 and V is TRBV28; TRBD2 agrees at 15 bases. The CDR3 sequence is 17 residues long. V trimming: 3 bases; J trimming: 3 bases; junction bases outside the gene matches: 5. The germline V gene has CDR1 MDHEN and CDR2 SYDVKM. CDR3 in DNA: TGTGCCAGCAGTTTTGGACTAGCGGGAGGGAGCAAAGAGACCCAGTACTTC. Translating gives CASSFGLAGGSKETQYF.

The chain carries TRBV19 and TRBJ2-3, with no clear D. Trimming left V 5 bases short and J 0 bases short, with 12 bases between. Germline loops: CDR1 LNHDA, CDR2 SQIVND (reference sequence). This CDR3 is 15 amino acids long. This chain's CDR3 is CASSFAAASTDTQYF. The CDR3 bases are TGTGCCAGTAGTTTCGCGGCCGCTAGCACAGATACGCAGTATTTT. Filled out from reference TRBV19 and TRBJ2-3, the complete variable domain reads DGGITQSPKYLFRKEGQNVTLSCEQNLNHDAMYWYRQDPGQGLRLIYYSQIVNDFQKGDIAEGYSVSREKKESFPLTVTSAQKNPTAFYLCASSFAAASTDTQYFGPGTRLTVL.

This clone was seen just once. The rearrangement uses TRBV5-8 and TRBJ2-1, with TRBD2 matching 8 bases. The CDR3 sequence is 13 residues long. With 0 bases clipped from V and 12 bases from J, the junction kept 5 bases outside the gene matches. Germline V CDR1 and CDR2: SGHTS, YDEGEE. The CDR3 spells CASSLVPGGRQFF. The CDR3, as DNA: TGTGCCAGCAGCTTGGTCCCGGGAGGGCGGCAGTTCTTC.

The chain couples TRBV19 to TRBJ1-2, with 7 bases fitting TRBD1. The length of the CDR3 is 16 residues. From germline, CDR1 is LNHDA and CDR2 SQIVND (reference sequence). Losses at the gene ends were 5 bases for V and 4 bases for J; bases not matched to a gene: 13. The CDR3 bases are TGTGCCAGTAGTTCACCGGGACAGATTTCGATCTATGGCTACACCTTC. Protein product: CASSSPGQISIYGYTF.

The rearrangement links TRBV29-1 to TRBJ2-1, with D possibly matching TRBD2 (6 bases). Germline CDR1 is SQVTM and CDR2 is ANQGSEA. This CDR3 has 16 residues. Trimming took off 0 bases at V and 5 bases at J, with 17 bases between the two ends. CDR3 coding DNA: TGCAGCGTTGAAGATCTACGGGAGATTCCTAACAATGAGCAGTTCTTC. This translates into CSVEDLREIPNNEQFF.

This rearrangement joins TRBV5-1 to TRBJ2-2, with 13 bases fitting TRBD2. The CDR3 extends over 15 amino acids. CDR1 and CDR2 from the germline V gene are SGHRS and YFSETQ. With 1 base clipped from V and 8 bases from J, the junction kept 2 bases outside the gene matches. CDR3 nucleotide sequence: TGCGCCAGCAGCTTGCTGGGACTAGCGGGAGGGGAGCTGTTTTTT. Protein: CASSLLGLAGGELFF.

Only one count was recorded for this clone. This chain joins TRBV19 and TRBJ2-1; D gene unclear. V lost 3 bases, J lost 7 bases, and 10 bases lay in between. Germline CDR1 and CDR2: LNHDA and SQIVND (reference sequence). The CDR3 is made up of 13 amino acids. As DNA, the CDR3 is TGTGCCAGTAGTATTCCTCCTTCGAATGAGCAGTTCTTC. Amino acids: CASSIPPSNEQFF.

The V call is TRBV5-6, the J call TRBJ2-7; weak D call: TRBD1 (6 bases). Germline V CDR1 and CDR2: SGHDT, YYEEEE. CDR3 size: 15 residues. Trimming cost V 5 bases and J 0 bases, with 15 bases left between them. CDR3 DNA: TGTGCCAGCAGATCGGACAGCACTAACTCCTACGAGCAGTACTTC. The encoded protein is CASRSDSTNSYEQYF.

The chain uses TRBV30 and TRBJ1-5; 10 nucleotides agree with TRBD1. CDR3 length equals 15 residues. J lost 6 bases, V lost 1 base, and 6 bases had no gene match. Germline V CDR1 and CDR2: GTSNPN, SVGIG (reference sequence). CDR3 nucleotide sequence: TGTGCCTGGAGTGGACAGGGGGCATATAGTCAGCCCCAGCATTTT. This sequence encodes CAWSGQGAYSQPQHF.

The rearrangement joins TRBV7-2 to TRBJ2-3; 14 bases are shared with TRBD2. V shed 3 bases and J 4 bases; nucleotides not matched to a gene: 9. This CDR3 comprises 18 residues. The germline V gene has CDR1 SGHTA and CDR2 FQGNSA. This CDR3 reads CASSFRLAGGRGADTQYF. CDR3 in DNA: TGTGCCAGCAGCTTCAGACTAGCGGGGGGGAGGGGCGCAGATACGCAGTATTTT.

The chain combines TRBV27 with TRBJ1-4; TRBD1 matches at 10 bases. V lost 9 bases, J lost 0 bases, and 7 bases stayed unmatched. The CDR3 totals 16 residues. Germline V gene sequence: CDR1 MNHEY, CDR2 SMNVEV (reference sequence). The CDR3 sequence is CASGTGVIATNEKLFF. The CDR3 nucleotides read TGTGCCAGTGGGACAGGGGTAATCGCAACTAATGAAAAACTGTTTTTT.

This chain connects TRBV30 to TRBJ2-2; D possibly corresponds to TRBD1 (6 bases). With 2 bases removed from V and 4 bases from J, the gap between germline ends came to 14 bases. The germline V gene encodes CDR1 GTSNPN and CDR2 SVGIG (reference sequence). The CDR3 runs 15 residues. CDR3 region: CAWSSRQDITGELFF. The CDR3 coding sequence is TGTGCCTGGAGTAGTAGACAGGACATCACCGGGGAGCTGTTTTTT.

The chain is built from TRBV20-1 and TRBJ2-7, with TRBD2 as a possible D gene (5 bases). The V gene's germline CDR1 is DFQATT and CDR2 SNEGSKA (reference sequence). The CDR3 contains 11 residues. The V gene lost 5 bases and the J gene lost 7 bases, with 12 bases spanning the gap. CDR3 protein: CSAGERGEQYF. CDR3 sequence (DNA): TGCAGTGCTGGGGAACGGGGTGAGCAGTACTTC.

This chain links TRBV9 with TRBJ1-6; no firm D call. Between the trimmed V and J ends, which lost 0 bases and 0 bases, there was a span of 10 bases. CDR3 length: 17 residues. In germline, CDR1 is SGDLS, CDR2 YYNGEE. The chain's CDR3 is CASSVGEAFSYNSPLHF. The DNA for the CDR3 is TGTGCCAGCAGCGTAGGAGAAGCGTTCTCCTATAATTCACCCCTCCACTTT.

The V and J genes are TRBV7-6 and TRBJ1-1; D not certain. The V gene's germline CDR1 is SGHVS and CDR2 FNYEAQ. The CDR3 is 12 amino acids. The V gene lost 4 bases and the J gene lost 1 base, with 4 bases spanning the gap. The CDR3 DNA sequence: TGTGCCAGCAGCTCGAGGAACACTGAAGCTTTCTTT. It specifies CASSSRNTEAFF.

The CDR3 nucleotides read TGTGCCAGCAGTCGTGCGGATAGCACAGATACGCAGTATTTT. Amino acids: CASSRADSTDTQYF. This chain connects TRBV7-8 to TRBJ2-3; D is unresolved. CDR3 length: 14 amino acids. The germline gives CDR1 SGHVS, CDR2 FQNEAQ. Trimming cost V 6 bases and J 0 bases, with 10 bases left between them.

V and J are TRBV27 and TRBJ1-5, with TRBD1 matching over 12 bases. V dropped 4 bases and J dropped 6; count of bases not matched to a gene: 13. CDR1 is MNHEY, CDR2 SMNVEV, per germline (reference sequence). The CDR3 totals 18 residues. The CDR3 loop is CASSSWGQGAGWGQPQHF. DNA for the CDR3: TGTGCCAGCAGTTCCTGGGGACAGGGGGCAGGGTGGGGTCAGCCCCAGCATTTT.

V and J are TRBV6-4 and TRBJ1-2, with TRBD1 matching over 7 bases. The germline CDR1 and CDR2 sequences are MRHNA and SNTAGT. J gave up 7 bases and V 6 bases, and 17 bases lay outside the gene matches. CDR3 length: 16 residues. In nucleotides, the CDR3 is TGTGCCAGCAGCGAGAGAGTTGGACAGGCTACCTTTGGCTACACCTTC. Translated: CASSERVGQATFGYTF.

CDR3 residues: CASSQETGTGGHEQYF. CDR3 bases: TGTGCCAGCAGCCAAGAGACCGGGACAGGGGGCCACGAGCAGTACTTC. This chain links TRBV4-2 with TRBJ2-7; 12 nucleotides line up with TRBD1. Losses at the gene ends were 0 bases for V and 5 bases for J; bases not matched to a gene: 5. The CDR3 contains 16 residues. Germline V lookup: CDR1 LGHNA, CDR2 YNFKEQ.

The V and J genes are TRBV12-5 and TRBJ2-1; the D gene is possibly TRBD1 (6 bases). The CDR3 contains 14 residues. V dropped 7 bases and J dropped 8 bases, with 18 bases sitting between them. Looked up from germline, CDR1 is LGHNT and CDR2 is FRNRAP. CDR3: CASAQDSARDEQFF. The CDR3 DNA follows: TGTGCTAGTGCCCAGGACAGTGCCCGGGATGAGCAGTTCTTC.

The genes are TRBV9 and TRBJ2-1; 8 bases are a match to TRBD2. CDR1 is SGDLS, CDR2 YYNGEE, per germline. The junction had 6 bases not matched to a gene; V was cut back by 1 base and J by 9 bases. This CDR3 spans 14 amino acids. The CDR3 protein is CASSVSGGAVEQFF. CDR3 bases: TGTGCCAGCAGCGTATCCGGGGGGGCCGTTGAGCAGTTCTTC.